This entry lists 7 T cell receptor beta chains sequenced from one sample in a study of patients and donors after allogeneic stem cell transplantation. TCRdb re-called the RT-PCR reads with MiXCR, one entry per CDR3 protein. The sample holds 900,000 to 1,000,000 distinct CDR3 sequences, 15% to 20% seen once. Sequencing was performed on blood, either unsorted or a sorted T cell fraction (not recorded which). The source is a human donor who was either an allogeneic HSCT recipient or a stem cell or donor lymphocyte infusion donor (not recorded which). It is not recorded whose cells these are; they may come from a transplant donor.

The chain carries TRBV27 and TRBJ1-2; tentatively, D is TRBD1 (6 bases). V gave up 4 bases and J gave up 6 bases, with 12 bases separating them. The germline V gene encodes CDR1 MNHEY and CDR2 SMNVEV (reference sequence). This CDR3 region has 13 residues. CDR3 coding DNA: TGTGCCAGCAGTTCCCGGGACATCGATGGCTACACCTTC. The encoded protein is CASSSRDIDGYTF.

In its sample, this clonotype was seen a few times. The chain carries TRBV6-1 and TRBJ1-3; 10 bases align to TRBD1. The V gene end was trimmed by 5 bases and the J gene end by 1 base; junction bases not matched to a gene: 5. Germline loops: CDR1 MNHNS, CDR2 SASEGT. This CDR3 has 16 amino acids. The CDR3 DNA is TGTGCCAGCAGTACGGGACAGGGGAGGTCTGGAAACACCATATATTTT. The encoded protein is CASSTGQGRSGNTIYF.

This clonotype has a handful of counts. This chain uses TRBV20-1 with TRBJ2-7; D is ambiguous. CDR1 and CDR2 from the germline V gene are DFQATT and SNEGSKA (reference sequence). V was shortened by 5 bases and J by 0 bases, with 14 bases between the two germline ends. This CDR3 comprises 14 residues. CDR3 bases: TGCAGTGCTTACGTGGACGGCTCCTCCTACGAGCAGTACTTC. This sequence encodes CSAYVDGSSYEQYF.

This clonotype was counted only a few times. The chain joins TRBV7-9 to TRBJ2-6, with TRBD1 matching 8 bases. There are 17 residues in the CDR3. Germline V gene data show CDR1 as SEHNR and CDR2 as FQNEAQ (reference sequence). The ends lost 2 bases at V and 1 base at J; junction bases unmatched: 4. The CDR3, as DNA: TGTGCCAGCAGCTTACCCACAGGGGGGTCTGGGGCCAACGTCCTGACTTTC. This encodes CASSLPTGGSGANVLTF.

This clonotype was seen repeatedly, ten times or more. V gene TRBV29-1 combines with J gene TRBJ2-7; TRBD1 agrees at 9 bases. This CDR3 contains 12 residues. Germline V CDR1 and CDR2: SQVTM, ANQGSEA. DNA for the CDR3: TGCAGTGCCGGGACAGGGTCCTACGAGCAGTACTTC. It codes for CSAGTGSYEQYF.

This clonotype occurred many times. The chain is built from TRBV12-3 or TRBV12-4 and TRBJ1-1; possibly TRBD1 for D (6 bases). This CDR3 spans 16 amino acids. V lost 5 bases to trimming and J lost 1 base, with 17 bases between them. CDR3 nucleotide sequence: TGTGCCAGCAGTAACACAGGGATTGGGGGGAACACTGAAGCTTTCTTT. This encodes CASSNTGIGGNTEAFF.

This clonotype has more than one count but fewer than ten. The chain links TRBV20-1 to TRBJ2-7, with D tentatively TRBD1 (6 bases). V lost 4 bases and J 2 bases, leaving 15 bases between the germline ends. The CDR3 totals 14 residues. Germline CDR1 and CDR2: DFQATT and SNEGSKA (reference sequence). CDR3 in amino acids: CSATDRSSPYEQYF. The CDR3 DNA is TGCAGTGCTACCGACAGGAGCTCCCCCTACGAGCAGTACTTC.